This entry concerns a single T cell receptor (beta chain). As yet, its antigen is unknown. The entry originates in a study of chemoradiotherapy in HPV16-positive cancers. Method: immunoSEQ multiplex PCR; TCRdb's copy keeps in-frame clones and lacks some. Among about 29,000 clones listed, roughly nine tenths were seen once. With 3 bases clipped from V and 7 bases from J, the junction kept 3 bases outside the gene matches. Germline assignment: CDR1 MNHEY and CDR2 SMNVEV (reference sequence). This CDR3 has 13 residues. Overall study findings and caveats: Non-HPV-specific T cells did not expand in tumors during treatment, whereas candidate HPV-specific clones and E7-related motifs did. Better recurrence-free survival went with HPV-responsive T-cell expansion in HPV16-positive patients.

The material sequenced was blood, taken from a patient who underwent chemoradiotherapy. The TCR sequence derives from a human donor with HPV-associated anogenital cancer. This chain joins TRBV27 and TRBJ2-5; 9 nucleotides match TRBD1. CDR3 residues: CASSFGTGLTQYF. The CDR3 region has the DNA TGTGCCAGCAGTTTTGGGACAGGGCTGACCCAGTACTTC.